This T cell receptor beta chain was identified in a study of identical twins. The CDR3 is 12 amino acids. Germline V gene data show CDR1 as LGHDT and CDR2 as YNNKEL (reference sequence). V was trimmed by 4 bases and J by 7 bases, leaving 8 bases between them. This clonotype was seen at least ten times. Antigen: not known. Study-wide results and caveats: The study reached conclusions through statistical analysis that was cross-sectional, not following the same donors.

A single record per CDR3 protein comes from TCRdb applying MiXCR to the 5' RACE reads. The profile shows fewer than 650,000 distinct CDR3 sequences, approximately 10% of them singletons. These data were likewise used in another study, on yellow fever vaccine responses in identical twins.

This chain uses TRBV3-1 with TRBJ1-5; D is perhaps TRBD1 (5 bases). Sequenced input: PBMCs. The TCR was taken from a woman younger than 35 in good health. As DNA, the CDR3 is TGTGCCAGCAGCCGGGGCGAACAGCCCCAGCATTTT. Translation: CASSRGEQPQHF.